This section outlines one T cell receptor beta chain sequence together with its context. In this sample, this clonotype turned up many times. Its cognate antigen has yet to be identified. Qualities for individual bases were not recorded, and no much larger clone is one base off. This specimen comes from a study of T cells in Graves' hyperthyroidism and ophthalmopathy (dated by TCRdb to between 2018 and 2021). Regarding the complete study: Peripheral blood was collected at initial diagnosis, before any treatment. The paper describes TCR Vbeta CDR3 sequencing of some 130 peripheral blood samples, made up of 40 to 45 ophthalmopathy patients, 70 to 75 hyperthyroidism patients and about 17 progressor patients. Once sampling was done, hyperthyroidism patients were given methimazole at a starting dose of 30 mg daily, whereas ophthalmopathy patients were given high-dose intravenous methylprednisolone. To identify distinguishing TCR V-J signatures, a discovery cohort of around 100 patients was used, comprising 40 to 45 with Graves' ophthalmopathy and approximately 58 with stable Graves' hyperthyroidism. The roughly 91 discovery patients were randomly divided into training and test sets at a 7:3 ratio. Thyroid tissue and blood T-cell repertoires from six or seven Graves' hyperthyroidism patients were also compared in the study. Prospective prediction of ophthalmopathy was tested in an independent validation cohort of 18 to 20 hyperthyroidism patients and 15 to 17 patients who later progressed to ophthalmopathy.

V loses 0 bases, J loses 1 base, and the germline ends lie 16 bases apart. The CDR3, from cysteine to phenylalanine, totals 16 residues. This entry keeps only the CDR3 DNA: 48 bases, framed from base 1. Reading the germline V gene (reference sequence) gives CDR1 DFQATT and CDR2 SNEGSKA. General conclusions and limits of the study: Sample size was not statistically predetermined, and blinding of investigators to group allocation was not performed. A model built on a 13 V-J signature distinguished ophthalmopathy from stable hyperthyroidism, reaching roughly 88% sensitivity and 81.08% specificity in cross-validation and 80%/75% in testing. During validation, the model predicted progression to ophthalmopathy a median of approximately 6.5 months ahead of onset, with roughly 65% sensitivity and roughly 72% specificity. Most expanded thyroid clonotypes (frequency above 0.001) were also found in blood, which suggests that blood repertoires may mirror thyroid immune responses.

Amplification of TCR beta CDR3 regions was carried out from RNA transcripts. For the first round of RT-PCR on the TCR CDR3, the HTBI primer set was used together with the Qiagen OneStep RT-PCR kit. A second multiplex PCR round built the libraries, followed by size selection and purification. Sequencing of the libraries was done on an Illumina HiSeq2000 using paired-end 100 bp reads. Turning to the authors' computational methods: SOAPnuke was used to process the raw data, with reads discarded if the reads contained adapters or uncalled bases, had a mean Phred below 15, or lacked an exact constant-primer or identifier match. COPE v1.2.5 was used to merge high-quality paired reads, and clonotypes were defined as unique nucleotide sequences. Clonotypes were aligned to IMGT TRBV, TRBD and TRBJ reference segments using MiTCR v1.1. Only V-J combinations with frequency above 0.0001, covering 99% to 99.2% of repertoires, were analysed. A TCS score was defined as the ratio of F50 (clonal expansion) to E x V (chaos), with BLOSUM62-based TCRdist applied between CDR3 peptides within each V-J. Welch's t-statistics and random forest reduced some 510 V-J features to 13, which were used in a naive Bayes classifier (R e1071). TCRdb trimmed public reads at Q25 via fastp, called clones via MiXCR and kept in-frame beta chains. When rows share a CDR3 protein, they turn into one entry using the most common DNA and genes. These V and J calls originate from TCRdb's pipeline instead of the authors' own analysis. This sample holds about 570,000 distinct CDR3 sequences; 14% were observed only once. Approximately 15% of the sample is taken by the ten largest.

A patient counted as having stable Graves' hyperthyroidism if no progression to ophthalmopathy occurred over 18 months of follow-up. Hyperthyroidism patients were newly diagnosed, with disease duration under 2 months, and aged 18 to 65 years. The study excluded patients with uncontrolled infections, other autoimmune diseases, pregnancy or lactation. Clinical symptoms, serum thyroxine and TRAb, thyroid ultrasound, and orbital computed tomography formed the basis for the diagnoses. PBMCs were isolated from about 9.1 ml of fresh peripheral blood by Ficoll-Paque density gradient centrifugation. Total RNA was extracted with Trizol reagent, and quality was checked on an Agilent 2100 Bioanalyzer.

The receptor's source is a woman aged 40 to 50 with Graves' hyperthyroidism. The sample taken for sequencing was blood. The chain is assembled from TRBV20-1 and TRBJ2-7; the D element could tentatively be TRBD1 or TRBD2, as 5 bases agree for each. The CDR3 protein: CSARDEDGTVSYEQYF. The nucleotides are TGCAGTGCTAGAGATGAGGACGGGACCGTTTCCTACGAGCAGTACTTC.